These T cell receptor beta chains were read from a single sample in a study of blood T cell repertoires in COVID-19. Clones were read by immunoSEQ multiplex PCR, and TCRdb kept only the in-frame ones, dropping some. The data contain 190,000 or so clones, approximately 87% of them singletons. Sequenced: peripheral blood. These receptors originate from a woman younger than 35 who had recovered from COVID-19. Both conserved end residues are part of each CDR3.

cdr3_aa: CASSWDRQNIQYF
j_call: TRBJ2-4
v_call: TRBV5-1

cdr3_aa: CASSLIGTGGGYTF
j_call: TRBJ1-2
v_call: TRBV28

cdr3_aa: CASSEVGGPAEEETQYF
j_call: TRBJ2-5
v_call: TRBV10-1

cdr3_aa: CASRQGNQPQHF
j_call: TRBJ1-5
v_call: TRBV7-9

cdr3_aa: CATSDPRVSGNTIYF
j_call: TRBJ1-3
v_call: TRBV24-1

cdr3_aa: CASRSFYRGKDYGYTF
j_call: TRBJ1-2
v_call: TRBV27

cdr3_aa: CASSVRTSRNNTQYF
j_call: TRBJ2-3
v_call: TRBV7-9

cdr3_aa: CASSYTGIAKNIQYF
j_call: TRBJ2-4
v_call: TRBV6-2/TRBV6-3

cdr3_aa: CASRGTGDYGYTF
j_call: TRBJ1-2
v_call: TRBV27

cdr3_aa: CASSNSDRAYEQYF
j_call: TRBJ2-7
v_call: TRBV6-2/TRBV6-3

cdr3_aa: CASSVVPQGKQYF
j_call: TRBJ2-3
v_call: TRBV9

cdr3_aa: CASTQVWRDRDKNTEAFF
j_call: TRBJ1-1
v_call: TRBV6-8

cdr3_aa: CASSRQQRDEKLFF
j_call: TRBJ1-4
v_call: TRBV7-8

cdr3_aa: CASSLPTQGATEAFF
j_call: TRBJ1-1
v_call: TRBV5-6

cdr3_aa: CASSLNRRVTPNEKLFF
j_call: TRBJ1-4
v_call: TRBV27

cdr3_aa: CASSLAGVVYEQFF
j_call: TRBJ2-1
v_call: TRBV7-9

cdr3_aa: CSVVRLAGDYNEQFF
j_call: TRBJ2-1
v_call: TRBV29-1

cdr3_aa: CASSPAASGGSGANVLTF
j_call: TRBJ2-6
v_call: TRBV7-3

cdr3_aa: CASSSGLAGGLEEQFF
j_call: TRBJ2-1
v_call: TRBV5-1

cdr3_aa: CASSPDRAYGYTF
j_call: TRBJ1-2
v_call: TRBV19

cdr3_aa: CASSFQQVIANTGELFF
j_call: TRBJ2-2
v_call: TRBV5-1

cdr3_aa: CASSWGLAGVTDTQYF
j_call: TRBJ2-3
v_call: TRBV5-1

cdr3_aa: CASSSGTVYGYTF
j_call: TRBJ1-2
v_call: TRBV5-6

cdr3_aa: CASSQEGIAGGTYEQYF
j_call: TRBJ2-7
v_call: TRBV4-3

cdr3_aa: CASSPGQGLNEKLFF
j_call: TRBJ1-4
v_call: TRBV5-4

cdr3_aa: CASSRDTGIGGYTF
j_call: TRBJ1-2
v_call: TRBV3-1/TRBV3-2

cdr3_aa: CATSRDPGQGADTQYF
j_call: TRBJ2-3
v_call: TRBV15

cdr3_aa: CASSLNANLNTEAFF
j_call: TRBJ1-1
v_call: TRBV7-2

cdr3_aa: CASSFLQGDGQPQHF
j_call: TRBJ1-5
v_call: TRBV28

cdr3_aa: CASSEAQMRPNTGELFF
j_call: TRBJ2-2
v_call: TRBV2

cdr3_aa: CASSSLQPGQRNNYGYTF
j_call: TRBJ1-2
v_call: TRBV27

cdr3_aa: CASSATGTAESYGYTF
j_call: TRBJ1-2
v_call: TRBV9

cdr3_aa: CASSLGLAGGDTQYF
j_call: TRBJ2-3
v_call: TRBV7-3

cdr3_aa: CARSLDRYPTDTQYF
j_call: TRBJ2-3
v_call: TRBV5-3

cdr3_aa: CASSLPGHSNQPQHF
j_call: TRBJ1-5
v_call: TRBV5-8

cdr3_aa: CASSPRDRGLPDTQYF
j_call: TRBJ2-3
v_call: TRBV7-3

cdr3_aa: CASSLNRANYGYTF
j_call: TRBJ1-2
v_call: TRBV5-1

cdr3_aa: CATQAGDINEQYF
j_call: TRBJ2-7
v_call: TRBV2

cdr3_aa: CASSRDRVNSPLHF
j_call: TRBJ1-6
v_call: TRBV6-6

cdr3_aa: CASSYRQGMGTEAFF
j_call: TRBJ1-1
v_call: TRBV7-2

cdr3_aa: CASSDQGSDTQYF
j_call: TRBJ2-3
v_call: TRBV2

cdr3_aa: CASSEVEVTSGNTIYF
j_call: TRBJ1-3
v_call: TRBV6-1

cdr3_aa: CASSHTGFNEKLFF
j_call: TRBJ1-4
v_call: TRBV3-1/TRBV3-2

cdr3_aa: CASSLDSGENEQFF
j_call: TRBJ2-1
v_call: TRBV5-4

cdr3_aa: CASSFRGANPQHF
j_call: TRBJ1-5
v_call: TRBV7-2

cdr3_aa: CASSETGDTEAFF
j_call: TRBJ1-1
v_call: TRBV2

cdr3_aa: CASSALGQDITDTQYF
j_call: TRBJ2-3
v_call: TRBV9

cdr3_aa: CASSSSQGAGEKLFF
j_call: TRBJ1-4
v_call: TRBV6-5

cdr3_aa: CASSIVRTSAGSYNEQFF
j_call: TRBJ2-1
v_call: TRBV19

cdr3_aa: CASSPRGGGYSTDTQYF
j_call: TRBJ2-3
v_call: TRBV7-2

cdr3_aa: CASSTPGSYNEQFF
j_call: TRBJ2-1
v_call: TRBV21-1

cdr3_aa: CASSKGVNYGYTF
j_call: TRBJ1-2
v_call: TRBV19

cdr3_aa: CASSYSTGTFTGELFF
j_call: TRBJ2-2
v_call: TRBV6-2/TRBV6-3